These T cell receptor beta chains were read from a single sample in a study of blood T cell repertoires in COVID-19. TCRdb's table, derived via immunoSEQ multiplex PCR, lists solely in-frame clones and lacks some. The top ten hold less than 2% of the sample, which has about 370,000 clones, 89% seen once. The material sequenced was PBMCs or T cells enriched from blood (not recorded which). These receptor sequences come from a woman aged 25 to 39 who had recovered from COVID-19. The CDR3 runs from the conserved cysteine through the conserved F or W.

j_call	v_call	cdr3_aa
TRBJ1-4	TRBV27	CASSKGQGEEKLFF
TRBJ2-2	TRBV27	CASSQGTSGRVTGELFF
TRBJ1-1	TRBV7-9	CASSPDMNTEAFF
TRBJ2-1	TRBV3-1/TRBV3-2	CASSQEGLGGGGKNEQFF
TRBJ2-5	TRBV13	CASNRRLAGAQETQYF
TRBJ1-1	TRBV4-3	CASSQDRRSFTEAFF
TRBJ1-5	TRBV21-1	CASSCPPTSTVSNQPQHF
TRBJ2-2	TRBV7-8	CASSLGFGSGELFF
TRBJ2-7	TRBV19	CASRWAGGSGEQYF
TRBJ2-7	TRBV7-8	CASSLASGSYHYEQYF
TRBJ2-7	TRBV7-2	CASSLAGASSYEQYF
TRBJ2-1	TRBV7-9	CASSPSGDNEQFF
TRBJ1-1	TRBV12-2	CASRLADRAQNTEAFF
TRBJ2-7	TRBV5-4	CASSLVGVGGHEQYF
TRBJ2-7	TRBV20-1	CSASQGTASYEQYF
TRBJ2-7	TRBV5-1	CASSLDLDEQYF
TRBJ1-2	TRBV9	CASSDGQGFYGYTF
TRBJ1-5	TRBV7-8	CASSLSLQPQHF
TRBJ1-3	TRBV30	CAWSLTGSGNTIYF
TRBJ2-7	TRBV10-2	CASGGSMDRGYEQYF
TRBJ1-4	TRBV25-1	CASSEVYRYNEKLFF
TRBJ2-1	TRBV10-2	CASRTPSPINEQFF
TRBJ1-2	TRBV19	CASRPGPAGDGYTF
TRBJ2-1	TRBV5-5	CASLNVWTESYNEQFF
TRBJ1-2	TRBV5-1	CASSLEAGGNTDGYTF
TRBJ2-7	TRBV4-1	CASSQAPGSYEQYF
TRBJ1-2	TRBV7-2	CASSLQMDRVRGYTF
TRBJ1-4	TRBV9	CASSVGQGNEKLFF
TRBJ2-7	TRBV6-1	CASSETGLGRSEQYF
TRBJ1-5	TRBV12-5	CASGLVRAGQFNQPQHF
TRBJ1-2	TRBV29-1	CSVEDRDRGSGYTF
TRBJ1-1	TRBV12-3/TRBV12-4	CASSIMNTEAFF
TRBJ1-1	TRBV9	CASSGNARTGGLNTEAFF
TRBJ1-2	TRBV7-8	CASSLRDRGVYGYTF
TRBJ2-5	TRBV5-1	CASSLTGGVQETQYF
TRBJ1-1	TRBV9	CASSVAGHTEAFF
TRBJ1-5	TRBV13	CASSSGHASGAQHF